These T cell receptor beta chains were read from a single sample in a study of beta chain features in type 1 diabetes. Generated by immunoSEQ multiplex PCR, the TCRdb table keeps only in-frame clones and is missing some. The sample shows about 300,000 clones, approximately 12% of them seen only once. Sequencing used naive CD4+ T cells from blood. These receptors were taken from a woman aged 18-29 years with type 1 diabetes. The CDR3 runs from the conserved cysteine through the conserved F or W. The order of the fields is D gene, V gene, clone size, J gene, CDR3 protein, CDR3 DNA. The D gene is left open where the match is weak. For some rows the clone size is stated as once, few or many, or as a class when expanded; others skip it.

D: TRBD1
V: TRBV5-1
size: .
J: TRBJ2-5
CDR3: CASSPLRGDRGQTQYF
DNA: TGCGCCAGCAGCCCCCTGAGAGGGGACAGGGGGCAGACCCAGTACTTC

D: .
V: TRBV30
size: few
J: TRBJ1-5
CDR3: CAWSDQNQPQHF
DNA: TGTGCCTGGAGTGATCAGAATCAGCCCCAGCATTTT

D: .
V: TRBV15
size: few
J: TRBJ2-6
CDR3: CATSRDRTAQPSSGANVLTF
DNA: TGTGCCACCAGCAGAGATAGGACAGCCCAGCCTTCCTCTGGGGCCAACGTCCTGACTTTC

D: TRBD2
V: TRBV5-1
size: few
J: TRBJ2-5
CDR3: CASSPGLAGQETQYF
DNA: TGCGCCAGCAGCCCGGGACTAGCGGGCCAAGAGACCCAGTACTTC

D: TRBD1
V: TRBV5-4
size: few
J: TRBJ1-1
CDR3: CASSLAPGQVNTEAFF
DNA: TGTGCCAGCAGCTTGGCGCCCGGACAGGTGAACACTGAAGCTTTCTTT

D: .
V: TRBV19
size: few
J: TRBJ1-1
CDR3: CASSKFWPLENTEAFF
DNA: TGTGCCAGTAGTAAGTTTTGGCCTCTCGAGAACACTGAAGCTTTCTTT

D: TRBD2
V: TRBV12-5
size: few
J: TRBJ2-1
CDR3: CASGPGSGGGGNEQFF
DNA: TGTGCTAGTGGCCCCGGGTCTGGCGGGGGGGGGAATGAGCAGTTCTTC

D: .
V: TRBV28
size: few
J: TRBJ2-7
CDR3: CASSREFTYEQYF
DNA: TGTGCCAGCAGTCGGGAGTTCACCTACGAGCAGTACTTC

D: .
V: TRBV7-2
size: .
J: TRBJ1-1
CDR3: CASSLEGLRRAFF
DNA: TGTGCCAGCAGCTTAGAGGGGTTGCGTAGGGCTTTCTTT

D: TRBD1
V: TRBV18
size: .
J: TRBJ1-2
CDR3: CASSPLGTASGYGYTF
DNA: TGTGCCAGCTCACCTCTAGGGACAGCCAGCGGCTATGGCTACACCTTC

D: .
V: TRBV9
size: few
J: TRBJ2-3
CDR3: CASSVEDTQYF
DNA: TGTGCCAGCAGCGTGGAGGATACGCAGTATTTT

D: .
V: TRBV29-1
size: .
J: TRBJ1-4
CDR3: CSVSRGSAAEKLFF
DNA: TGCAGCGTTTCTCGGGGGTCCGCGGCCGAAAAACTGTTTTTT

D: TRBD2
V: TRBV19
size: .
J: TRBJ2-5
CDR3: CASSLPVSGRGIETQYF
DNA: TGTGCCAGTAGTCTCCCCGTGAGCGGGAGAGGGATAGAGACCCAGTACTTC

D: .
V: TRBV11-2
size: .
J: TRBJ2-3
CDR3: CASSPRKDFITDTQYF
DNA: TGTGCCAGCAGCCCTCGAAAGGACTTCATCACAGATACGCAGTATTTT

D: .
V: TRBV10-1
size: few
J: TRBJ1-1
CDR3: CASRQDPNTEAFF
DNA: TGCGCCAGCCGACAGGACCCGAACACTGAAGCTTTCTTT

D: TRBD1
V: TRBV27
size: .
J: TRBJ1-5
CDR3: CASRTDRASQPQHF
DNA: TGTGCCAGCAGGACAGACAGGGCGAGTCAGCCCCAGCATTTT

D: TRBD2
V: TRBV11-2
size: .
J: TRBJ2-1
CDR3: CASSQGGVGRFF
DNA: TGTGCCAGCAGCCAGGGAGGGGTGGGTAGGTTCTTC

D: .
V: TRBV29-1
size: few
J: TRBJ2-1
CDR3: CSVVIRGFRNNEQFF
DNA: TGCAGCGTTGTGATAAGGGGCTTTAGAAACAATGAGCAGTTCTTC

D: .
V: TRBV30
size: .
J: TRBJ2-5
CDR3: CAWSQGSETQYF
DNA: TGTGCCTGGAGTCAGGGATCGGAGACCCAGTACTTC

D: .
V: TRBV6-1
size: .
J: TRBJ1-5
CDR3: CASSLLGSSNQPQHF
DNA: TGTGCCAGCAGTCTCCTGGGGAGCAGCAATCAGCCCCAGCATTTT

D: .
V: TRBV11-3
size: .
J: TRBJ2-3
CDR3: CASSFPSVGTQYF
DNA: TGTGCCAGCAGCTTCCCGTCGGTCGGTACGCAGTATTTT

D: TRBD2
V: TRBV7-2
size: few
J: TRBJ2-1
CDR3: CASSPSPQGSGRGNEQFF
DNA: TGTGCCAGCAGCCCCAGCCCCCAAGGTAGCGGGAGGGGGAATGAGCAGTTCTTC

D: TRBD1
V: TRBV7-2
size: .
J: TRBJ1-1
CDR3: CASSVVPGQGLNTEAFF
DNA: TGTGCCAGCAGCGTAGTCCCGGGACAGGGTTTGAACACTGAAGCTTTCTTT

D: .
V: TRBV28
size: few
J: TRBJ2-7
CDR3: CASSSQTTGSYEQYF
DNA: TGTGCCAGCAGTTCCCAGACCACAGGGTCCTACGAGCAGTACTTC

D: .
V: TRBV30
size: few
J: TRBJ2-1
CDR3: CAWSVGPYNEQFF
DNA: TGTGCCTGGAGTGTTGGGCCGTACAATGAGCAGTTCTTC

D: .
V: TRBV28
size: .
J: TRBJ2-5
CDR3: CASSLPAEPKYF
DNA: TGTGCCAGCAGTTTACCAGCGGAGCCGAAGTACTTC

D: .
V: TRBV11-2
size: .
J: TRBJ2-3
CDR3: CASRRNSDSLDTQYF
DNA: TGTGCCAGCAGGCGTAACTCGGACAGCTTGGATACGCAGTATTTT

D: .
V: TRBV5-1
size: few
J: TRBJ2-1
CDR3: CASSLVEQGEQFF
DNA: TGCGCCAGCAGCTTGGTCGAACAGGGAGAGCAGTTCTTC

D: .
V: TRBV5-1
size: once
J: TRBJ1-4
CDR3: CASSSGVANEKLFF
DNA: TGCGCCAGCAGCTCAGGGGTAGCTAATGAAAAACTGTTTTTT

D: .
V: TRBV18
size: few
J: TRBJ1-1
CDR3: CASSPGQNTEAFF
DNA: TGTGCCAGCTCACCGGGACAAAACACTGAAGCTTTCTTT

D: .
V: TRBV4-3
size: few
J: TRBJ1-2
CDR3: CASSQVRGNYGYTF
DNA: TGCGCCAGCAGCCAAGTTCGAGGGAACTATGGCTACACCTTC

D: TRBD2
V: TRBV15
size: few
J: TRBJ2-4
CDR3: CATSRDPGGRYLKNIQYF
DNA: TGTGCCACCAGCAGAGATCCGGGCGGGAGGTACCTCAAAAACATTCAGTACTTC

D: .
V: TRBV10-3
size: .
J: TRBJ2-1
CDR3: CAISGEWRQNEQFF
DNA: TGTGCCATCAGTGGAGAGTGGAGGCAGAATGAGCAGTTCTTC

D: TRBD2
V: TRBV9
size: few
J: TRBJ2-1
CDR3: CASSAFGGTSGRAGVNEQFF
DNA: TGTGCCAGCAGTGCCTTCGGCGGGACTAGCGGGAGGGCCGGTGTGAATGAGCAGTTCTTC

D: TRBD1
V: TRBV27
size: few
J: TRBJ2-7
CDR3: CATKRTGEYEQYF
DNA: TGTGCCACCAAAAGGACAGGGGAGTATGAGCAGTACTTC

D: .
V: TRBV29-1
size: few
J: TRBJ2-7
CDR3: CSVSGHPYEQYF
DNA: TGCAGCGTGAGCGGGCACCCCTACGAGCAGTACTTC

D: .
V: TRBV30
size: few
J: TRBJ1-2
CDR3: CAWDFLNYGYTF
DNA: TGTGCCTGGGACTTCTTGAACTATGGCTACACCTTC

D: TRBD1
V: TRBV5-1
size: few
J: TRBJ2-5
CDR3: CASSRDRGQETQYF
DNA: TGCGCCAGCAGCCGGGACAGGGGGCAGGAGACCCAGTACTTC

D: .
V: TRBV2
size: few
J: TRBJ2-5
CDR3: CASSLGGVRETQYF
DNA: TGTGCCAGCAGTTTAGGTGGAGTACGAGAGACCCAGTACTTC

D: .
V: TRBV9
size: few
J: TRBJ1-1
CDR3: CASSTSGAGVNTEAFF
DNA: TGTGCCAGCAGCACTTCAGGGGCGGGGGTGAACACTGAAGCTTTCTTT

D: .
V: TRBV3-1/TRBV3-2
size: few
J: TRBJ2-3
CDR3: CRERDTQYF
DNA: TGTCGGGAGCGGGATACGCAGTATTTT

D: TRBD2
V: TRBV27
size: .
J: TRBJ2-3
CDR3: CASSLYGGTSGSTDTQYF
DNA: TGTGCCAGCAGTTTATATGGGGGGACTAGCGGGAGTACAGATACGCAGTATTTT

D: TRBD2
V: TRBV19
size: .
J: TRBJ2-1
CDR3: CASSPESGGSYNEQFF
DNA: TGTGCCAGTAGCCCCGAGAGCGGGGGCTCCTACAATGAGCAGTTCTTC

D: .
V: TRBV9
size: .
J: TRBJ1-2
CDR3: CASSVGAGIGGYTF
DNA: TGTGCCAGCAGCGTAGGAGCAGGGATAGGTGGCTACACCTTC

D: .
V: TRBV9
size: few
J: TRBJ2-7
CDR3: CASSVGSGRAYEQYF
DNA: TGTGCCAGCAGCGTAGGGAGCGGGCGCGCCTACGAGCAGTACTTC

D: .
V: TRBV25-1
size: few
J: TRBJ2-3
CDR3: CASSVTESTDTQYF
DNA: TGTGCCAGCAGCGTTACAGAATCCACAGATACGCAGTATTTT

D: TRBD2
V: TRBV7-2
size: few
J: TRBJ2-3
CDR3: CASRSPSGSIADTQYF
DNA: TGTGCCAGCAGATCCCCTAGCGGGAGTATCGCAGATACGCAGTATTTT

D: TRBD1
V: TRBV29-1
size: .
J: TRBJ1-1
CDR3: CSVEDLPGQGMNTEAFF
DNA: TGCAGCGTTGAAGATCTCCCGGGACAGGGCATGAACACTGAAGCTTTCTTT

D: TRBD1
V: TRBV2
size: .
J: TRBJ2-1
CDR3: CASSDLDRGRNEQFF
DNA: TGTGCCAGCAGTGACCTTGACAGGGGGAGGAATGAGCAGTTCTTC

D: .
V: TRBV6-5
size: .
J: TRBJ1-1
CDR3: CASSYSGTPNTEAFF
DNA: TGTGCCAGCAGTTACTCGGGGACACCGAACACTGAAGCTTTCTTT